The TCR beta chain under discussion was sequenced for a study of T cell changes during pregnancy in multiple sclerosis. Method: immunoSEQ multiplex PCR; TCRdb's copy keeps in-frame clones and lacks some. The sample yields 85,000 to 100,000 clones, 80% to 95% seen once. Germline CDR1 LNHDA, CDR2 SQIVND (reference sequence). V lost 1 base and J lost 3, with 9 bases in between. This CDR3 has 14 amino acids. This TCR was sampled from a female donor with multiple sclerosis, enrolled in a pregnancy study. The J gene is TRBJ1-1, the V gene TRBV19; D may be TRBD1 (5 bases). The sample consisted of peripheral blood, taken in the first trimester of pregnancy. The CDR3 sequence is CASSIGGRDTEAFF. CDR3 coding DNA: TGTGCCAGTAGTATAGGTGGCAGGGACACTGAAGCTTTCTTT.